This T cell receptor beta chain derives from a study of shared clonotypes between healthy human individuals. Study-level background: Per donor, three plates held CD4 naive cells, three held CD4 memory, two held CD8 naive and one held CD8 memory. Overall study results and limits: Against clonotypes common to all four donors, non-shared ones had lower generation probabilities. Memory subsets generally showed lower estimated richness than naive subsets.

On this clone itself: What it binds is not known.

Sequencing was performed with immunoSEQ multiplex PCR; in TCRdb, only in-frame clones are kept and a portion is missing. Of some 1.5 million clones in the sample, around 98% are singletons; the top ten hold 0.4% to 0.45%. This CDR3 spans 15 amino acids. The V and J ends lost 3 bases and 1 base, in that order; junction bases with no gene match: 6. The V gene's germline CDR1 is LNHDA and CDR2 SQIVND (reference sequence). This sequence joins TRBV19 and TRBJ2-7, with 7 bases matching TRBD2. This TCR derives from a man aged 25 to 40 in good health. The material sequenced was naive CD4+ T cells sorted from blood. This sample's subset: CD45RA+ positively selected. CDR3 DNA sequence: TGTGCCAGTAGTATTAGCGGGCCTGGATCCTACGAGCAGTACTTC. The encoded protein is CASSISGPGSYEQYF.